This T cell receptor beta chain was captured in a study of cytomegalovirus exposure and HLA in healthy donors listed by TCRdb under 2017. About the full investigation: According to a later analysis, one platform produced both the approximately 110 validation repertoires and the approximately 600 repertoires of the first cohort. The study combined high-throughput TCR immunosequencing, statistical association of individual TCRs with disease status, and machine learning to predict cytomegalovirus infection status. The study was designed to test whether signatures of past pathogen exposure could be identified by cataloging public T cell receptors. In addition to the first cohort of approximately 650 subjects, a separate validation cohort of approximately 130 different subjects was used.

Points on this clone: Its target antigen remains unknown. No base-level quality is on record; no much larger clone is a single base apart.

What the authors observed across the whole study: The study gave a list of about 160 TCR beta chains associated with cytomegalovirus. In a later analysis, TCRs clustered in the first cohort were found to also tend to co-occur in the 110 or so validation repertoires, with 85% to 95% of cluster scores above 0. In vitro tests confirmed that a few of the cytomegalovirus-associated TCR beta chains recognize cytomegalovirus antigens. While some public TCRs were present in many individuals, most TCR sequences turned up only very rarely across donors. A later analysis had no HLA typing for the validation cohort, so co-occurrence there was scored across all 130 or so repertoires. The classifier was reported to diagnose cytomegalovirus status with high specificity and sensitivity in both the original and validation cohorts. The authors suggested that the approach could potentially be extended to other disease states and immunological phenotypes.

V is trimmed back by 3 bases and J by 0 bases, and the junction contains 6 bases that no gene match accounts for. The CDR3 goes from the cysteine to the phenylalanine over 16 residues. Only CDR3 DNA is held: 48 bases, read in frame from base 1. The germline V gene (reference sequence) yields MNHEY for CDR1 and SMNVEV for CDR2. Donors formed part of the validation cohort, which comprised 120 subjects and was distinct from the first cohort of 550 to 850 subjects. Library prep was done by the immunoSEQ multiplex PCR assay. The authors' pipeline ran thus. A statistical classification framework was built for diagnosing cytomegalovirus status from the catalog of TCR beta chain sequences. TCRdb stores this immuneACCESS table with in-frame sequences only. Part of the clones is absent; in the studies checked, under half of the shortfall reflects unresolved V genes, and no reason is known for the rest. That table furnishes V, J and clone size, whereas the DNA furnished D and trimming. Counted in this sample were hundreds of thousands of clones; more than 80% of them appeared once. The ten largest clones take up around 0.8% of the sample.

The rearrangement combines TRBV27 with TRBJ2-3; TRBD2 lines up with 7 middle nucleotides. The sample was PBMCs. The sequence was obtained from a woman in her late teens or twenties in good health and CMV-seronegative. In nucleotide form, the sequence is TGTGCCAGCAGTTTGAGAGGGAGGGCTAGCACAGATACGCAGTATTTT. It translates to CASSLRGRASTDTQYF.